The TCR beta chain under discussion was sequenced for a study of shared clonotypes between healthy human individuals. Deep was the level at which the assay was run. Sequencing used immunoSEQ multiplex PCR; TCRdb keeps in-frame clones, though not all of them. The sample consists of over a million clones, around 82% of them appearing once. General study points: Naive subsets, compared against memory subsets, generally had larger estimated richness values.

This clone was detected only a few times. Its cognate antigen is unknown. Other DNA sequences of this sample code for an identical CDR3. The J segment lost 4 bases and the V segment lost 3 bases, leaving 5 bases of the junction unmatched. CDR1 is SGHTA, CDR2 FQGNSA, per germline. This CDR3 has 15 residues. The specimen sequenced was memory CD4+ T cells from PBMCs. As for subset: CD45RA-negative fraction. The TCR comes from a man younger than 35 in good health. Some clones in this sample may be carry-over from other donors' samples. The chain recombines TRBV7-2 with TRBJ2-3; TRBD2 matches at 9 bases. In DNA form, the CDR3 reads TGTGCCAGCAGCTTTAGCGGGAGAGGCCCAGATACGCAGTATTTT. This sequence encodes CASSFSGRGPDTQYF. Full variable domain (remainder filled in from reference TRBV7-2 and TRBJ2-3): GAGVSQSPSNKVTEKGKDVELRCDPISGHTALYWYRQSLGQGLEFLIYFQGNSAPDKSGLPSDRFSAERTGGSVSTLTIQRTQQEDSAVYLCASSFSGRGPDTQYFGPGTRLTVL.